This TCR beta chain was identified in a study of blood T cells in healthy people across ages. Whole-study results and caveats: Unsorted PBMCs blocked a conclusive comparison of naive and antigen-experienced cells.

The authors ran a second PCR of about 6 to 11 cycles using a sample-barcoded 5' primer and a J-beta primer mix. TCRdb redid the calling of the 5' RACE reads with MiXCR, one entry per CDR3 protein. The sample holds around 800,000 distinct CDR3 sequences, more than 40% seen once. There are 14 residues in the CDR3. V lost 8 bases and J 0 bases, leaving 11 bases between the germline ends. CDR1 is SNHLY, CDR2 FYNNEI, per germline. On this clonotype itself: What it recognizes is unknown.

V usage is TRBV2 and J usage is TRBJ2-1; TRBD2 is a possible D gene (6 bases). This clonotype originated in a man in his sixties in good health. Sequenced: blood. The DNA of the CDR3 is TGTGCCAGCCTAGCGCAGCGCTCCTACAATGAGCAGTTCTTC. Amino acid sequence: CASLAQRSYNEQFF. Based on the CDR3 plus reference TRBV2 and TRBJ2-1, the full variable domain is EPEVTQTPSHQVTQMGQEVILRCVPISNHLYFYWYRQILGQKVEFLVSFYNNEISEKSEIFDDQFSVERPDGSNFTLKIRSTKLEDSAMYFCASLAQRSYNEQFFGPGTRLTVL.